The entry below describes one TCR beta chain. Its antigen has not been determined. This entry belongs to a study of human CD8 memory T cell subsets (dated by TCRdb to about 2020). For the study in its entirety: TCRbeta repertoires of stem-like (TSTEM), progenitor exhausted-like (TPEX) and effector memory CD8+ T cell subsets were compared to assess their clonal relationships. Six donors each provided TSTEM, TPEX and effector memory subsets, and TCRbeta repertoires were obtained from all six. Broader findings and caveats from the paper: TSTEM and TPEX subsets showed similarly high normalized Shannon-Wiener diversity, whereas effector memory subsets were comparatively less diverse. The stem-like TSTEM and TPEX subsets each shared clonotypes with effector memory cells, but the TSTEM and TPEX repertoires had minimal overlap with each other, suggesting distinct antigen spectra. Only TCRbeta chains were sequenced, and repertoire comparisons rested on five or six donors tested with paired t-tests and Bonferroni correction. Based on Chao1 estimates, TSTEM subsets appeared to have greater repertoire diversity than TPEX subsets, which may reflect a broader range of specificities.

Density gradient separation was used to isolate peripheral blood mononuclear cells from buffy coats of healthy donors. The study enriched total CD8+ T cells through negative magnetic separation using EasySep or MojoSort CD8+ T cell isolation kits. An RNeasy Mini Kit was used to extract total RNA from duplicate vials of around 140,000 sorted CD8+ T cells per subset. The PBMCs were used fresh or after being cryopreserved in fetal bovine serum with roughly 9.5% DMSO. Fluorescence-activated cell sorting on a FACSAria III was used to sort CD8+ T cell subsets to purity. A Human TCR Profiling Kit was used to prepare UMI-labeled 5' RACE TCRbeta libraries. Every TCRbeta library was prepared in parallel with an identical number of PCR cycles. The source study handled its data this way. Between about 2,600 and 18,000 functional CDR3beta clonotypes were contained in each TCRbeta library. MIGEC 1.2.9 was used for UMI extraction and consensus assembly, with at least three reads per UMI being required. MiXCR 3.0.3 was used to extract in-frame CDR3beta repertoires. Each sample was downsampled to 42,000 randomly selected UMIs before diversity metrics were calculated in VDJtools 1.2.1. Repertoire overlap metrics D, R and F2 were calculated in VDJtools for the top 3,000 clones of each sample pair. TCRdb reprocessed the reads, reporting each CDR3 protein sequence once and no DNA. For this entry, the V and J calls and clone size follow TCRdb and not the study's own pipeline. The table for this sample lists under 20,000 distinct CDR3 sequences. The top ten clones comprise 5% to 5.5% of the sample.

From its cysteine to its phenylalanine, the CDR3 spans 16 amino acids. A DNA sequence was not provided. The germline V gene encodes CDR1 MNHEY and CDR2 SMNVEV (reference sequence). The specimen was CD8+ T cells from PBMCs. The chain couples TRBV27 to TRBJ2-2; the D gene TCRdb calls, TRBD2, cannot be checked with no DNA. The TCR comes from a human donor in good health. The CDR3 region reads CASNSLGLGNTGELFF.